This TCR beta chain was retrieved from a study of cytomegalovirus exposure and HLA in healthy donors. The sample holds one count of this clone. The antigen is unknown. This CDR3 is 16 amino acids long. Findings of the study overall: In a later analysis, TCR beta V- and J-gene trimming was associated with a missense DCLRE1C variant. The study recorded about 160 TCR beta chains that were cytomegalovirus-associated.

PCR was performed using 60 Vbeta and 13 Jbeta primers. Assay used: immunoSEQ multiplex PCR; TCRdb lists only in-frame clones, some missing. The repertoire includes approximately 150,000 clones, more than 60% of them detected once, and about 1.6% sits in the top ten. Input material: PBMCs. The clonotype originates from a woman under 30 in good health and CMV-seronegative. This chain uses TRBV21-1 with TRBJ1-1; the table's D gene call, TRBD1, was not cross checked with the DNA. TRBV21-1 is noted as a pseudogene. The CDR3 DNA follows: TGTGCCAGCAGCAAGATAAATCTTGGACAGGGCTTTGACGCTTTCTTT. As protein: CASSKINLGQGFDAFF.